The rows below give T cell receptor beta chains drawn from one sample of a study of T-cell reconstitution after alpha-beta-depleted transplantation in children. A single record per CDR3 protein comes from TCRdb applying MiXCR to the PCR reads. The sample lists about 980,000 distinct CDR3 sequences; 25% to 35% were seen once. Here the sequenced sample was PBMCs, mostly from graft donor cells, taken 360 days after TCRalphabeta/CD19-depleted stem cell transplant. All receptors come from a boy under two years old who had a stem cell transplant for SCID, so the T cells may come from the graft donor. Each CDR3 is given with its conserved first and last residue. Each record gives: D gene, J gene, clone size, V gene, CDR3 DNA, CDR3 protein. A D gene is named only where the DNA matches it firmly. Only part of the rows carry a size: once, few, many, or a class if the clone is expanded.

NA,TRBJ2-1,many,TRBV29-1,TGCAGCGTTGATTTTGTCGCCTACAATGAGCAGTTCTTC,CSVDFVAYNEQFF
NA,TRBJ1-2,NA,TRBV24-1,TGTGCCACCAGCGACCCTAACTATGGCTACACCTTC,CATSDPNYGYTF
NA,TRBJ1-3,few,TRBV4-2,TGTGCCAGCACCGATCTTAAGATCCGAAACACCATATATTTT,CASTDLKIRNTIYF
NA,TRBJ2-7,few,TRBV6-5,TGTGCCAGCAGTTACTCCTTGCCAGCCCGGGGGTACGAGCAGTACTTC,CASSYSLPARGYEQYF
TRBD1,TRBJ1-5,NA,TRBV15,TGTGCCACCAGCCTCGACAGGGAAGCGCGGCAGCCCCAGCATTTT,CATSLDREARQPQHF
TRBD2,TRBJ2-7,NA,TRBV5-1,TGCGCCAGCAGCGCGGGGGGGGACTCCTACGAGCAGTACTTC,CASSAGGDSYEQYF
TRBD1,TRBJ2-3,NA,TRBV20-1,TGCAGTGCTAAGGGACAGGGGGCTGGCACAGATACGCAGTATTTT,CSAKGQGAGTDTQYF
NA,TRBJ2-3,once,TRBV27,TGTGCCAGCAGCGGCGTAGGGTGGGGGTCCAGAAATACGCAGTATTTT,CASSGVGWGSRNTQYF
NA,TRBJ2-7,NA,TRBV18,TGTGCCAGCTCACCACTACCGGGTTCTGTCTACGAGCAGTACTTC,CASSPLPGSVYEQYF
NA,TRBJ1-1,few,TRBV29-1,TGCAGCGTGGCGGGACGGTGGAACACTGAAGCTTTCTTT,CSVAGRWNTEAFF
TRBD1,TRBJ2-3,NA,TRBV20-1,TGCAGTGCTAGACCCTGGGGACAGGGGGTCACAGATACGCAGTATTTT,CSARPWGQGVTDTQYF
TRBD1,TRBJ2-7,few,TRBV7-9,TGTGCCAGCAGCTTTGCCCCGGGACAGGGAAGGTACGAGCAGTACTTC,CASSFAPGQGRYEQYF
TRBD1,TRBJ2-3,few,TRBV9,TGTGCCAGCACCTATATAGACAGGGGGCTAACAGATACGCAGTATTTT,CASTYIDRGLTDTQYF
TRBD1,TRBJ2-7,few,TRBV4-2,TGTGCCAGCAGTCGCGCGGACAGGGATTTTCACGAGCAGTACTTC,CASSRADRDFHEQYF
NA,TRBJ2-2,NA,TRBV7-2,TGTGCCAGCAGCTTTTGGACCGGGGAGCTGTTTTTT,CASSFWTGELFF
NA,TRBJ2-7,NA,TRBV5-1,TGCGCCAGCAGCTTGGCCTTCACTAGCATGGGGTTCCCCTACGAGCAGTACTTC,CASSLAFTSMGFPYEQYF
NA,TRBJ2-3,NA,TRBV5-1,TGCGCCAGCAGCGTCTCCGGAGCGGCTTTCCCAGATACGCAGTATTTT,CASSVSGAAFPDTQYF
NA,TRBJ1-1,few,TRBV5-1,TGCGCCAGCAGCTTGGCGCCTTTTTGGCAGAACACTGAAGCTTTCTTT,CASSLAPFWQNTEAFF
NA,TRBJ1-3,NA,TRBV12-3/TRBV12-4,TGTGCCAGTTCTAGACATTGGAGCAACACCATATATTTT,CASSRHWSNTIYF
NA,TRBJ1-2,NA,TRBV7-2,TGTGCCAGCAGCTTAGTTGAAGGCCTCCTGGGCACCTTC,CASSLVEGLLGTF
TRBD2,TRBJ2-3,NA,TRBV12-3/TRBV12-4,TGTGCCAGCAGTTTGTCGGCGGGGGGCAGGGATACGCAGTATTTT,CASSLSAGGRDTQYF
TRBD2,TRBJ2-3,NA,TRBV9,TGTGCCAGCAGCGGGCCCGGACTAGCAGGAGATACGCAGTATTTT,CASSGPGLAGDTQYF
NA,TRBJ1-4,NA,TRBV6-5,TGTGCCAGCAGTTACTCAGGGAGGGGGTGGGAAAAACTGTTTTTT,CASSYSGRGWEKLFF
NA,TRBJ1-1,NA,TRBV7-2,TGTGCCAGCAGCCAACGACGAGGGGGGACTGAAGCTTTCTTT,CASSQRRGGTEAFF
NA,TRBJ1-5,many,TRBV6-2/TRBV6-3,TGTGCCAGCAGTTACAGCGTCCAACGCGGTCAGCCCCAGCATTTT,CASSYSVQRGQPQHF
NA,TRBJ2-2,NA,TRBV11-2,TGTGCCAGCAGCTTAGTGGGTCCGGGCGTCCTTCAAACCGGGGAGCTGTTTTTT,CASSLVGPGVLQTGELFF
NA,TRBJ2-5,few,TRBV5-1,TGCGCCAGCAGCTTGGACCACCAAGAGACCCAGTACTTC,CASSLDHQETQYF
NA,TRBJ2-7,NA,TRBV5-1,TGCGCCAGCAGTTCCCGGGACCCCGGAGGGGAGCAGTACTTC,CASSSRDPGGEQYF
NA,TRBJ2-1,NA,TRBV29-1,TGCAGCGTTGAAGGCATCCGGACACCCGCCTACGATGAGCAGTTCTTC,CSVEGIRTPAYDEQFF
TRBD2,TRBJ2-1,few,TRBV5-1,TGCGCCAGCACCCCGTCTAGCGGGGGGAGTTACAATGAGCAGTTCTTC,CASTPSSGGSYNEQFF
TRBD2,TRBJ2-5,NA,TRBV20-1,TGCAGTGCTAGAGTACCGGGGGGGCCTGGAGAGACCCAGTACTTC,CSARVPGGPGETQYF
TRBD1,TRBJ2-1,NA,TRBV15,TGTGCCACCACCCTCGAGACAGGGGGTAATGAGCAGTTCTTC,CATTLETGGNEQFF
NA,TRBJ2-3,few,TRBV29-1,TGCAGCGTTGAGGCTCTACCAAGCCTGGGTACGCAGTATTTT,CSVEALPSLGTQYF
TRBD1,TRBJ2-7,NA,TRBV7-2,TGTGCCAGCAGACAGACAGGGGGAAGAGGCGAGCAGTACTTC,CASRQTGGRGEQYF
TRBD2,TRBJ2-3,NA,TRBV7-7,TGTGCCAGCAGCTTTAGCGGGGGGGCCGAAGATACGCAGTATTTT,CASSFSGGAEDTQYF
TRBD2,TRBJ2-1,NA,TRBV19,TGTGCCAGTAGTATAGTGGCGGGGGGACACAATGAGCAGTTCTTC,CASSIVAGGHNEQFF
NA,TRBJ2-1,NA,TRBV25-1,TGTGCCAGCAGTAACACCGGCAGCAATGAGCAGTTCTTC,CASSNTGSNEQFF
NA,TRBJ2-7,few,TRBV4-1,TGCGCCAGCAGCCAAGACAGCGGGGACAGCCGTTTTCGTTGG,CASSQDSGDSRFRW
NA,TRBJ2-4,few,TRBV27,TGTGCCAGCAGTTTGGGCTATGGGGCCAAAAACATTCAGTACTTC,CASSLGYGAKNIQYF
NA,TRBJ2-4,few,TRBV7-9,TGTGCCAGCAGCCAGGGGTGGGCTGGGACTACCAAAAACATTCAGTACTTC,CASSQGWAGTTKNIQYF
TRBD2,TRBJ2-7,NA,TRBV27,TGTGCCAGCAGTTTTATCAGCGGGGTCATGGCCTACGAGCAGTACTTC,CASSFISGVMAYEQYF
TRBD1,TRBJ1-1,NA,TRBV4-1,TGCGCCAGCAGACATATGACAGGGACAGCTGAAGCTTTCTTT,CASRHMTGTAEAFF
NA,TRBJ2-5,many,TRBV2,TGTGCCAGCAGTCCCGAAGAGACCCAGTACTTC,CASSPEETQYF
NA,TRBJ1-2,many,TRBV11-2,TGTGCCAGCAGCTTAGTCTATGGCTACACCTTC,CASSLVYGYTF
NA,TRBJ2-5,NA,TRBV6-5,TGTGCCAGCAGTTACGGGTCAGGGCTGGAGACCCAGTACTTC,CASSYGSGLETQYF
NA,TRBJ1-2,NA,TRBV7-2,TGTGCCAGCAGCTTCGGGGTCCGCTATGGCTACACCTTC,CASSFGVRYGYTF
TRBD1,TRBJ2-1,few,TRBV20-1,TGCAGTGCTAGCCATCTCCGGGACAGGCCCTACAATGAGCAGTTCTTC,CSASHLRDRPYNEQFF
TRBD1,TRBJ2-7,many,TRBV10-3,TGTGCCATCAGTTCCACGGGACAGAGAGGCTACGAGCAGTACTTC,CAISSTGQRGYEQYF